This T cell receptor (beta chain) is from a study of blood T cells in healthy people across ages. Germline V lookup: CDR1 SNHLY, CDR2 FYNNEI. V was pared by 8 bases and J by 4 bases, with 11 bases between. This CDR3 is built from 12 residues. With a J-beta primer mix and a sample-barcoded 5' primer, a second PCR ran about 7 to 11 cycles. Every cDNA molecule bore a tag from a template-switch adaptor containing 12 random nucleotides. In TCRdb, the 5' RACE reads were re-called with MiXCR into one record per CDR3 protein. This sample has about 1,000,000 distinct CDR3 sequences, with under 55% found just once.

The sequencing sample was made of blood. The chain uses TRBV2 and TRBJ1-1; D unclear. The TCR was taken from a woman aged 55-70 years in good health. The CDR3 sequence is CASFKAGTEAFF. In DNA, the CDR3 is TGTGCCAGCTTTAAGGCGGGCACTGAAGCTTTCTTT.